A single T cell receptor (beta chain) is shown here with its context. What it recognizes is unknown. The sample belongs to a study of shared clonotypes between healthy human individuals. The table came from immunoSEQ multiplex PCR; TCRdb's copy has only in-frame clones and leaves some out. The profile covers some 680,000 clones, with 73% appearing a single time and more than 1.5% taken by the ten largest. Findings and limits, study-wide: Naive CD4 clonotypes were shared across a handful of donors at about 5.3%.

The CDR3 consists of 15 residues. Looked up from germline, CDR1 is SGHDN and CDR2 is FVKESK. Trimming took off 3 bases at V and 7 bases at J, with 16 bases between the two ends. This clonotype was sampled from a woman aged 25 to 39 in good health. V is TRBV14 and J is TRBJ1-5, with a weak D call TRBD1 (6 bases). The sequencing sample was made of memory CD4+ T cells sorted from blood. Noted subset: CD45RA-negative fraction. This chain's CDR3 is CASSHQGRAPQPQHF. DNA for the CDR3: TGTGCCAGCAGCCATCAGGGGCGGGCCCCCCAGCCCCAGCATTTT. The full variable domain, in which reference TRBV14 and TRBJ1-5 provide the parts outside the CDR3, is EAGVTQFPSHSVIEKGQTVTLRCDPISGHDNLYWYRRVMGKEIKFLLHFVKESKQDESGMPNNRFLAERTGGTYSTLKVQPAELEDSGVYFCASSHQGRAPQPQHFGDGTRLSIL.